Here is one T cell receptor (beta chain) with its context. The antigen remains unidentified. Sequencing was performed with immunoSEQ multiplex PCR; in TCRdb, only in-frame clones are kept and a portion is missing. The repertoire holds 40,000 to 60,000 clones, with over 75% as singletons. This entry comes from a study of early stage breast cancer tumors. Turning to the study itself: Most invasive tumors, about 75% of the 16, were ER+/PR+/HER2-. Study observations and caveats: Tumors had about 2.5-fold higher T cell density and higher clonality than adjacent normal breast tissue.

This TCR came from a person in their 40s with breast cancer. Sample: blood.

The chain's CDR3 is CASSLTNEKLFF. Here the CDR3 DNA reads TGTGCCAGCAGCCTTACAAATGAAAAACTGTTTTTT. The chain links TRBV5-6 to TRBJ1-4; no clear D gene. The germline V gene encodes CDR1 SGHDT and CDR2 YYEEEE. Trimming took 4 bases from V and 5 from J, leaving 6 bases between them. The CDR3 totals 12 residues.